This TCR beta chain stems from a study of blood T cell repertoires in COVID-19. Authors' data handling: The assay estimated nucleated cells by amplifying reference gene primers. The assay was immunoSEQ multiplex PCR, and TCRdb's table has in-frame clones only and misses some. Clone size and the V and J calls come from that table; the DNA yielded D and trimming. Here the sample spans about 240,000 clones, roughly 80% being singletons. CDR3 length: 16 amino acids. CDR1 and CDR2 (germline): MDHEN, SYDVKM. The V and J ends lost 5 bases and 1 base respectively, with 18 bases between them. The chain joins TRBV28 to TRBJ2-7; possible D gene TRBD1, 6 bases. Sequenced input: peripheral blood. The source of this sequence is a young woman with acute or convalescent COVID-19. The chain's CDR3 is CASSPTWQGMSYEQYF. The CDR3 nucleotides are TGTGCCAGCAGTCCCACTTGGCAGGGGATGTCCTACGAGCAGTACTTC.